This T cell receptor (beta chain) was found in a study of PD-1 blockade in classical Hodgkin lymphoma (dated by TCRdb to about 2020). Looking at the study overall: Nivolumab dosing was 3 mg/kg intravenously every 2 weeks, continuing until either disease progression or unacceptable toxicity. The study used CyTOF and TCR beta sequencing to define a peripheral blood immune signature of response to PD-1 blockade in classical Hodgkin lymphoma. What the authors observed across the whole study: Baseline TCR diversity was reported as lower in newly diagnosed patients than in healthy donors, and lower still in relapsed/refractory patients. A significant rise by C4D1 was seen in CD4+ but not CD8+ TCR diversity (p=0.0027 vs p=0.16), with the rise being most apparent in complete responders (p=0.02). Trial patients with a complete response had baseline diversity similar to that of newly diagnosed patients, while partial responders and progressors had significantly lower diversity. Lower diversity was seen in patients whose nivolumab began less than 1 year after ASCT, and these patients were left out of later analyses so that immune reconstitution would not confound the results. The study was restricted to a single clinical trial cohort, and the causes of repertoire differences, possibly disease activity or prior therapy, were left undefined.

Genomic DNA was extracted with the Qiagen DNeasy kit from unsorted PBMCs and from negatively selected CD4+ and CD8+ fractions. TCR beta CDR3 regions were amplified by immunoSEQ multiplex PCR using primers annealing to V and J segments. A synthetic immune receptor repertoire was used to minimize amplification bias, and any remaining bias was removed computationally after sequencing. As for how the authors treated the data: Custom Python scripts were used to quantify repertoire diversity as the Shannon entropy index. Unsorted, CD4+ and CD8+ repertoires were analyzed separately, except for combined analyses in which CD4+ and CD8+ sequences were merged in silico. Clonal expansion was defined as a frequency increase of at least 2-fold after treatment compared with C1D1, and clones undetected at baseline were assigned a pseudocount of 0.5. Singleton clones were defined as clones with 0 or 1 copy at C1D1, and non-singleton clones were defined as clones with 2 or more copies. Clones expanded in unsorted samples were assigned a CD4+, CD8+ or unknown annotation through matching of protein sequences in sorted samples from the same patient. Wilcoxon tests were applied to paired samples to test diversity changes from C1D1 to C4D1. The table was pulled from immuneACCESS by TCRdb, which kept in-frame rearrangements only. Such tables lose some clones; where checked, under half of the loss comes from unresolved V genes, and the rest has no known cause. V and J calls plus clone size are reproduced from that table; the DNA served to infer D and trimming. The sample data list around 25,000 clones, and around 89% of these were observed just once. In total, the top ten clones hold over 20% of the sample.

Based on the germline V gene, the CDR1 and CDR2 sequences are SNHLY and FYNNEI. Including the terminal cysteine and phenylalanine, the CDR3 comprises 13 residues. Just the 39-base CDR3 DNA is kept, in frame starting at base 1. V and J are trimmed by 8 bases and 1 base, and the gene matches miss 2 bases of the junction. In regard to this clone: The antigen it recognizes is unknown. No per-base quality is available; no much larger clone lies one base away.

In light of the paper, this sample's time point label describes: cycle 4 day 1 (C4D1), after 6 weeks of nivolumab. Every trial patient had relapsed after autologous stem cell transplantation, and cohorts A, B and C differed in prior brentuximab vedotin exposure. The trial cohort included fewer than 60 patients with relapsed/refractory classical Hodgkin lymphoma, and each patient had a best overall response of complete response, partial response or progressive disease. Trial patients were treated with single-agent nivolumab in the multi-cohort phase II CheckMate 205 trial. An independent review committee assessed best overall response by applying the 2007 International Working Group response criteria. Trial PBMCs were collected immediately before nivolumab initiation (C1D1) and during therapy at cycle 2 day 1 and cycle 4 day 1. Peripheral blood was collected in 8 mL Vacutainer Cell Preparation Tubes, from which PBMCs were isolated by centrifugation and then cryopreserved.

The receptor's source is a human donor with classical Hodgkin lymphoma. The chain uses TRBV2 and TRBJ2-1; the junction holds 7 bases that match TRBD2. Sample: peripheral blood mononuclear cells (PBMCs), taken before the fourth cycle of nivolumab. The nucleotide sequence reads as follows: TGTGCCAGCTGGGGGGGGTCCTACAATGAGCAGTTCTTC. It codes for CASWGGSYNEQFF.